What follows is one TCR beta chain and its context. The target antigen is unknown. The data originate from a study of cytomegalovirus exposure and HLA in healthy donors. Study-level findings and limits: Per a prior analysis, the majority of TCR beta V segments were productive roughly 87% or roughly 30% of the time.

PCR amplification relied on 60 Vbeta primers (plus 13 Jbeta primers). TCRdb's copy holds only in-frame clones and misses some; the assay was immunoSEQ multiplex PCR. Found here are fewer than 250,000 clones, approximately 78% of them singletons; the top ten hold 2.9%. This CDR3 has 13 residues. Germline V gene sequence: CDR1 MNHEY, CDR2 SMNVEV (reference sequence). J lost 3 bases, V lost 5 bases, and 3 bases had no gene match. This clonotype was sampled from a man aged 25-40 years in good health and CMV-seronegative. The chain uses TRBV27 and TRBJ2-7, with 8 positions matching TRBD1. Material for sequencing was PBMCs. This chain's CDR3 is CASSVDRGYEQYF. The DNA of the CDR3 is TGTGCCAGCAGTGTCGACAGGGGCTACGAGCAGTACTTC.